This TCR beta chain was captured by sequencing in a study of CD8+CD57+ T cells in acquired aplastic anemia. Patients selected for sequencing had displayed CD8+CD57+ cell expansion by flow cytometry. Everyone among the patients had severe acquired aplastic anemia. Germline CDR1 is ENHRY and CDR2 is SYGVKD. CDR3 length: 12 amino acids. Researchers used genomic DNA as the template to profile TCR beta VDJ and CDR3. MiXCR, applied by TCRdb to the reads, yields one record per CDR3 protein. The data contain 180,000 or so distinct CDR3 sequences, about three fifths of them singletons. Concerning this clonotype itself: The junction shows a germline mismatch at one end, possibly a read error.

The sample was sorted CD4+, CD8+, or CD8+CD57+ T cells (not recorded which) from PBMCs. The source of this sequence is a human donor with aplastic anemia. The chain recombines TRBV10-3 with TRBJ1-3; the D is unclear. CDR3 DNA: TGTGCCAGCAGTATTGACCAGTACACCATATATTTT. Translating it yields CASSIDQYTIYF.